The following is a T cell receptor beta chain sequence with its context. Its antigen specificity is not known. Within one base of it there is no much larger clone, and no base qualities were kept. This sample is part of a study of monozygotic twins with cystic fibrosis (dated by TCRdb to the early 2020s). Notes on the research overall: Barcoded libraries were prepared from three micrograms of fragmented DNA with approximately 15 PCR cycles. Twins were ranked among around 1,000 cohort participants for weight-for-height and FEVPerc (FEV1 disease centile) at the day of blood sampling. To gauge how much genetics shapes V and J gene usage, the researchers compared TCR beta repertoires both within and across 16 monozygotic twin pairs who have cystic fibrosis. Data for three of the twin pairs had already been reported earlier in a different context. The cohort included ten female and six male twin pairs, mostly children and adolescents, aged roughly 2.0 to 40 years with a median of roughly 10 years. General study outcomes and caveats: Simpson clonality was generally low (median about 0.0097), suggesting a naive-dominated repertoire, with higher clonality in the most severely affected patients. The greatest similarity to the co-twin was observed for V gene usage in 13 of 16 pairs and for J usage in 8 of 16 pairs, which suggested genetic constraints. Sharing of nucleotide-identical clonotypes was significantly greater within monozygotic CF twin pairs than between unrelated CF individuals (P = 0.000026, Mann-Whitney). No association turned up between shared CDR3 numbers and age, concordance or disease severity, and the cohort was small.

The twin pairs came from the European Cystic Fibrosis Twin and Sibling Study Cohort, which recruited patients from over a hundred CF clinics across 14 European countries. Zygosity and CFTR genotype were verified in-house, and zygosity was tested by multiplex PCR of nine short tandem repeat loci. Peripheral blood was taken from each twin, and clinical parameters were recorded on the day of blood sampling. Genomic DNA was isolated from peripheral blood cells with phenol/chloroform and kept in TE buffer at 4 degrees C. TCR beta CDR3 regions were amplified by multiplex PCR using the immunoSEQ immune profiling system, following the manufacturer's instructions. An Illumina NextSeq system was used to carry out the sequencing. Per the source publication's procedure: The immunoSEQ Analyzer platform handled processing of the sequence data, and clonality was calculated by taking the square root of Simpson's index of productive rearrangements. Jensen-Shannon distance served as the measure of similarity in V and J usage, while OLGA was used to compute CDR3 generation probabilities. Shared CDR3 sequences were searched in the immuneACCESS database (August 2020) and in VDJdb (December 2020). TCRdb carries this immuneACCESS record with in-frame sequences only. Its versions omit some clonotypes, under half of them owing to an unresolved V gene in the studies checked, with the rest unexplained. V, J and clone size are taken as reported in that table, and D and trimming were inferred from the DNA itself. This sample lists about 30,000 clones; approximately 90% were detected once. The ten most abundant clones make up approximately 0.5% of the sample.

The germline V gene supplies CDR1 SGHTA and CDR2 FQGNSA. V is trimmed back by 3 bases and J by 9 bases, and the junction contains 12 bases that no gene match accounts for. The CDR3 numbers 17 residues from cysteine through phenylalanine. The DNA shown is the 51-base CDR3, in frame from base 1. This sequence was found in a girl aged 2-15 years with cystic fibrosis. The sequence is built from TRBV7-2 and TRBJ2-1, with 12 junctional bases fitting TRBD1. The sequenced sample was blood. The CDR3 corresponds to CASSFSNRDRGRGEQFF. At the DNA level, the sequence is TGTGCCAGCAGCTTCTCCAATAGGGACAGGGGGCGCGGTGAGCAGTTCTTC.